These T cell receptor beta chains were read from a single sample in a study of T-cell reconstitution after alpha-beta-depleted transplantation in children. TCRdb reprocessed the PCR reads via MiXCR and lists one record per CDR3 protein. The profile shows fewer than 700,000 distinct CDR3 sequences, 10% to 15% of them singletons. Here the sequenced sample was PBMCs, mostly from graft donor cells, taken 360 days after TCRalphabeta/CD19-depleted stem cell transplant. All receptors come from a male patient aged 10 to 17 who had a stem cell transplant for acute myeloid leukemia, so the T cells may come from the graft donor. The CDR3 runs from the conserved cysteine through the conserved F or W. The D gene is left open where the match is weak. The listing skips clone size in some rows; elsewhere it reads once, few, many or a size class.

j_call: TRBJ2-7; v_call: TRBV20-1; d_call: NA; clone_size: few; cdr3_aa: CSASHGHPGISGHYEQYF; cdr3_nt: TGCAGTGCTAGCCACGGACATCCTGGGATTTCGGGCCACTACGAGCAGTACTTC
j_call: TRBJ2-4; v_call: TRBV12-3/TRBV12-4; d_call: NA; clone_size: NA; cdr3_aa: CASRPTNNIQYF; cdr3_nt: TGTGCCAGCAGACCTACAAACAACATTCAGTACTTC
j_call: TRBJ2-7; v_call: TRBV11-2; d_call: TRBD1; clone_size: NA; cdr3_aa: CASSFGQGDSYEQYF; cdr3_nt: TGTGCCAGCAGCTTCGGACAGGGGGATTCCTACGAGCAGTACTTC
j_call: TRBJ2-7; v_call: TRBV7-9; d_call: TRBD2; clone_size: few; cdr3_aa: CASSSTPLAGGYEQYF; cdr3_nt: TGTGCCAGCAGCTCCACTCCTCTAGCGGGGGGCTACGAGCAGTACTTC
j_call: TRBJ2-7; v_call: TRBV29-1; d_call: TRBD2; clone_size: few; cdr3_aa: CSVEGLAGVIEQYF; cdr3_nt: TGCAGCGTTGAAGGACTAGCGGGAGTTATTGAGCAGTACTTC
j_call: TRBJ2-3; v_call: TRBV7-9; d_call: NA; clone_size: NA; cdr3_aa: CASSLVPGFSDTQYF; cdr3_nt: TGTGCCAGCAGCTTAGTTCCGGGATTTTCAGATACGCAGTATTTT
j_call: TRBJ2-1; v_call: TRBV28; d_call: NA; clone_size: many; cdr3_aa: CASSLMDRDGEQFF; cdr3_nt: TGTGCCAGCAGTTTAATGGATCGGGACGGTGAGCAGTTCTTC
j_call: TRBJ2-3; v_call: TRBV7-9; d_call: NA; clone_size: NA; cdr3_aa: CASSPGGISADTQYF; cdr3_nt: TGTGCCAGCAGTCCAGGCGGTATAAGCGCAGATACGCAGTATTTT
j_call: TRBJ2-2; v_call: TRBV24-1; d_call: NA; clone_size: few; cdr3_aa: CATSASNTGELFF; cdr3_nt: TGTGCCACCAGTGCCAGTAACACCGGGGAGCTGTTTTTT
j_call: TRBJ1-1; v_call: TRBV4-3; d_call: NA; clone_size: few; cdr3_aa: CASSQAVLGSNTEAFF; cdr3_nt: TGCGCCAGCAGCCAAGCTGTCTTAGGGAGCAACACTGAAGCTTTCTTT
j_call: TRBJ2-2; v_call: TRBV18; d_call: TRBD2; clone_size: few; cdr3_aa: CASSPLAGGRVGELFF; cdr3_nt: TGTGCCAGCTCGCCCCTAGCGGGAGGTCGCGTCGGGGAGCTGTTTTTT
j_call: TRBJ2-3; v_call: TRBV11-2; d_call: NA; clone_size: few; cdr3_aa: CASSLGPRGDTQYF; cdr3_nt: TGTGCCAGCAGCTTAGGGCCTCGAGGAGATACGCAGTATTTT
j_call: TRBJ2-7; v_call: TRBV20-1; d_call: NA; clone_size: NA; cdr3_aa: CSAREPVARVSEQYF; cdr3_nt: TGCAGTGCTAGAGAGCCGGTAGCGAGAGTTTCCGAGCAGTACTTC
j_call: TRBJ2-1; v_call: TRBV5-4; d_call: NA; clone_size: NA; cdr3_aa: CASSLLGSDEQFF; cdr3_nt: TGTGCCAGCAGCTTGCTGGGGTCGGATGAGCAGTTCTTC
j_call: TRBJ1-1; v_call: TRBV7-9; d_call: NA; clone_size: NA; cdr3_aa: CASSRTGVMNTEAFF; cdr3_nt: TGTGCCAGCAGCAGGACGGGAGTTATGAACACTGAAGCTTTCTTT
j_call: TRBJ2-3; v_call: TRBV29-1; d_call: TRBD2; clone_size: many; cdr3_aa: CSLPRAGDTDTQYF; cdr3_nt: TGCAGCTTACCCCGGGCGGGAGACACAGATACGCAGTATTTT
j_call: TRBJ2-2; v_call: TRBV5-1; d_call: TRBD2; clone_size: NA; cdr3_aa: CASSVGLAPTNTGELFF; cdr3_nt: TGCGCCAGCAGCGTGGGACTAGCGCCCACGAACACCGGGGAGCTGTTTTTT
j_call: TRBJ2-7; v_call: TRBV29-1; d_call: TRBD1; clone_size: NA; cdr3_aa: CSVGQGATYEQYF; cdr3_nt: TGCAGCGTCGGACAGGGGGCAACCTACGAGCAGTACTTC
j_call: TRBJ2-1; v_call: TRBV5-1; d_call: NA; clone_size: few; cdr3_aa: CASSLFPSSYNEQFF; cdr3_nt: TGCGCCAGCAGCTTATTTCCGAGCTCCTACAATGAGCAGTTCTTC
j_call: TRBJ2-7; v_call: TRBV28; d_call: NA; clone_size: few; cdr3_aa: CASSLAFNEQYF; cdr3_nt: TGTGCCAGCAGCCTTGCGTTCAACGAGCAGTACTTC
j_call: TRBJ2-5; v_call: TRBV28; d_call: NA; clone_size: few; cdr3_aa: CASIELGGAQTQYF; cdr3_nt: TGTGCCAGCATAGAATTGGGGGGGGCGCAGACCCAGTACTTC
j_call: TRBJ2-1; v_call: TRBV10-3; d_call: TRBD1; clone_size: few; cdr3_aa: CAISDSDRVNEQFF; cdr3_nt: TGTGCCATCAGTGACTCGGACAGGGTCAATGAGCAGTTCTTC
j_call: TRBJ2-3; v_call: TRBV28; d_call: NA; clone_size: few; cdr3_aa: CATTPSVADTQYF; cdr3_nt: TGTGCCACCACCCCTTCTGTAGCAGATACGCAGTATTTT
j_call: TRBJ2-3; v_call: TRBV5-6; d_call: TRBD2; clone_size: NA; cdr3_aa: CASSFWQRGGTDTQYF; cdr3_nt: TGTGCCAGCAGCTTTTGGCAGCGGGGGGGAACAGATACGCAGTATTTT
j_call: TRBJ1-2; v_call: TRBV27; d_call: NA; clone_size: many; cdr3_aa: CASSSAGWGYGYTF; cdr3_nt: TGTGCCAGCAGTTCCGCGGGGTGGGGGTATGGCTACACCTTC
j_call: TRBJ1-2; v_call: TRBV7-6; d_call: NA; clone_size: few; cdr3_aa: CASSLASTGYGYTF; cdr3_nt: TGTGCCAGCAGCTTAGCGTCTACAGGGTATGGCTACACCTTC
j_call: TRBJ2-5; v_call: TRBV20-1; d_call: NA; clone_size: few; cdr3_aa: CSARRTVTSHLKETQYF; cdr3_nt: TGCAGTGCTAGAAGGACAGTTACCTCGCATTTAAAAGAGACCCAGTACTTC
j_call: TRBJ2-6; v_call: TRBV5-1; d_call: TRBD1; clone_size: few; cdr3_aa: CASTTGPGANVLTF; cdr3_nt: TGCGCCAGCACGACAGGGCCTGGGGCCAACGTCCTGACTTTC
j_call: TRBJ2-3; v_call: TRBV5-1; d_call: NA; clone_size: few; cdr3_aa: CASSFDVPSTDTQYF; cdr3_nt: TGCGCCAGCAGCTTTGACGTCCCTAGCACAGATACGCAGTATTTT
j_call: TRBJ1-3; v_call: TRBV29-1; d_call: NA; clone_size: NA; cdr3_aa: CSVERGRSGNTIYF; cdr3_nt: TGCAGCGTTGAGAGGGGCCGCTCTGGAAACACCATATATTTT
j_call: TRBJ2-1; v_call: TRBV4-3; d_call: NA; clone_size: NA; cdr3_aa: CASSQQTPGRYNEQFF; cdr3_nt: TGCGCCAGCAGCCAACAAACCCCGGGACGGTACAATGAGCAGTTCTTC
j_call: TRBJ2-4; v_call: TRBV28; d_call: TRBD1; clone_size: few; cdr3_aa: CASKVGDREHIQYF; cdr3_nt: TGTGCCAGCAAAGTGGGGGACAGGGAACACATTCAGTACTTC
j_call: TRBJ2-3; v_call: TRBV28; d_call: NA; clone_size: NA; cdr3_aa: CASSSPQGTSTDTQYF; cdr3_nt: TGTGCCAGCAGTTCCCCACAGGGTACTAGCACAGATACGCAGTATTTT
j_call: TRBJ2-1; v_call: TRBV28; d_call: NA; clone_size: few; cdr3_aa: CASRPAGLSSYNEQFF; cdr3_nt: TGTGCCAGCAGACCTGCTGGACTAAGCTCCTACAATGAGCAGTTCTTC
j_call: TRBJ2-7; v_call: TRBV6-2/TRBV6-3; d_call: NA; clone_size: NA; cdr3_aa: CASSFHGSEGPYEQYF; cdr3_nt: TGTGCCAGCAGTTTTCACGGGTCCGAAGGGCCCTACGAGCAGTACTTC
j_call: TRBJ2-3; v_call: TRBV10-3; d_call: TRBD1; clone_size: few; cdr3_aa: CAIKGQGTDTQYF; cdr3_nt: TGTGCCATCAAGGGACAGGGCACAGATACGCAGTATTTT
j_call: TRBJ2-7; v_call: TRBV15; d_call: TRBD1; clone_size: NA; cdr3_aa: CATSRVQGAYEQYF; cdr3_nt: TGTGCCACCAGCAGAGTACAGGGGGCGTACGAGCAGTACTTC
j_call: TRBJ2-3; v_call: TRBV20-1; d_call: TRBD2; clone_size: NA; cdr3_aa: CSAGLAGGYTDTQYF; cdr3_nt: TGCAGTGCGGGACTAGCGGGAGGCTACACAGATACGCAGTATTTT
j_call: TRBJ1-2; v_call: TRBV29-1; d_call: NA; clone_size: few; cdr3_aa: CSVVILGYGYTF; cdr3_nt: TGCAGCGTTGTAATTTTGGGCTATGGCTACACCTTC
j_call: TRBJ2-5; v_call: TRBV10-3; d_call: NA; clone_size: many; cdr3_aa: CAISESGREETQYF; cdr3_nt: TGTGCCATCAGTGAGTCTGGGCGCGAGGAGACCCAGTACTTC
j_call: TRBJ2-1; v_call: TRBV5-1; d_call: NA; clone_size: few; cdr3_aa: CASSLDPGTYNEQFF; cdr3_nt: TGCGCCAGCAGCTTGGATCCGGGGACCTACAATGAGCAGTTCTTC
j_call: TRBJ2-1; v_call: TRBV7-9; d_call: NA; clone_size: NA; cdr3_aa: CASASYFNEQFF; cdr3_nt: TGTGCCAGCGCCTCTTACTTCAATGAGCAGTTCTTC
j_call: TRBJ2-3; v_call: TRBV20-1; d_call: NA; clone_size: NA; cdr3_aa: CSAGDFRDTQYF; cdr3_nt: TGCAGTGCTGGCGACTTCCGAGATACGCAGTATTTT
j_call: TRBJ1-1; v_call: TRBV29-1; d_call: NA; clone_size: once; cdr3_aa: CSVAKVAPDRMNTEAFF; cdr3_nt: TGCAGCGTTGCAAAGGTAGCCCCGGACAGAATGAACACTGAAGCTTTCTTT
j_call: TRBJ2-1; v_call: TRBV6-2/TRBV6-3; d_call: TRBD2; clone_size: NA; cdr3_aa: CASSYGLAGGPFGEQFF; cdr3_nt: TGTGCCAGCAGTTACGGACTAGCGGGAGGGCCCTTCGGTGAGCAGTTCTTC
j_call: TRBJ2-1; v_call: TRBV19; d_call: TRBD2; clone_size: many; cdr3_aa: CASRLAGGNEQFF; cdr3_nt: TGTGCCAGTAGACTAGCGGGAGGGAATGAGCAGTTCTTC
j_call: TRBJ2-1; v_call: TRBV18; d_call: TRBD1; clone_size: few; cdr3_aa: CASSPSTGLGYNEQFF; cdr3_nt: TGTGCCAGCTCACCCTCGACAGGGTTGGGCTACAATGAGCAGTTCTTC
j_call: TRBJ2-5; v_call: TRBV7-9; d_call: TRBD2; clone_size: once; cdr3_aa: CASSLRLAGEYETQYF; cdr3_nt: TGTGCCAGCAGCTTAAGGCTAGCGGGAGAATACGAGACCCAGTACTTC
j_call: TRBJ2-1; v_call: TRBV3-1; d_call: NA; clone_size: NA; cdr3_aa: CASSPRGAGVFEEFF; cdr3_nt: TGTGCCAGCAGCCCTCGTGGAGCGGGCGTGTTTGAAGAGTTCTTC
j_call: TRBJ2-3; v_call: TRBV5-1; d_call: TRBD2; clone_size: many; cdr3_aa: CASSGRGLAGGISTDTQYF; cdr3_nt: TGCGCCAGCAGCGGACGGGGGCTAGCGGGAGGAATTAGCACAGATACGCAGTATTTT
j_call: TRBJ2-7; v_call: TRBV25-1; d_call: NA; clone_size: many; cdr3_aa: CASSGGRDSRYEQYF; cdr3_nt: TGTGCCAGCAGTGGTGGGAGGGACAGCCGCTACGAGCAGTACTTC
j_call: TRBJ2-2; v_call: TRBV24-1; d_call: NA; clone_size: few; cdr3_aa: CATRPGLGGELFF; cdr3_nt: TGTGCCACCAGACCGGGACTCGGCGGGGAGCTGTTTTTT
j_call: TRBJ2-2; v_call: TRBV11-2; d_call: TRBD2; clone_size: NA; cdr3_aa: CASSQESGLAGVPGELFF; cdr3_nt: TGTGCCAGCAGCCAAGAATCGGGACTAGCGGGAGTTCCCGGGGAGCTGTTTTTT
j_call: TRBJ2-5; v_call: TRBV20-1; d_call: NA; clone_size: few; cdr3_aa: CSAPVGGETQYF; cdr3_nt: TGCAGTGCCCCCGTAGGGGGGGAGACCCAGTACTTC